The present entry profiles one TCR beta chain with its context. Its cognate antigen is unknown. 60 Vbeta and 13 Jbeta primers were used in PCR. TCRdb's table, derived via immunoSEQ multiplex PCR, lists solely in-frame clones and lacks some. In the table there are about 180,000 clones, 77% of which are singletons. This entry belongs to a study of cytomegalovirus exposure and HLA in healthy donors. General observations from the study: Earlier analysis looked at TCR beta V segments, and most were productive about 90% or about 30% of the time. A few CMV-associated chains proved CMV antigen-specific in vitro.

Each donor was nominally healthy when sampled (though unrecorded immune exposures were likely). The receptor comes from a woman aged 60 to 75 in good health and CMV-seropositive. Input material: PBMCs.

The CDR3 DNA is TGTGCCAGCTCACCCAGTAGCCTGTCGGGCTACACCTTC. This encodes CASSPSSLSGYTF. This sequence joins TRBV18 and TRBJ1-2, with no clear D. Per the germline V gene, CDR1 is KGHSH and CDR2 is LQKENI. Between the trimmed V and J ends, which lost 3 bases and 8 bases, there was a span of 13 bases. The CDR3 spans 13 residues.